This note documents a single T cell receptor beta chain sequence. Its binding antigen is unknown. No much larger clone is present one base from it, and per-base qualities are unavailable. This sample stems from a study of blood T cell repertoires in COVID-19 (TCRdb year 2020). A note on the overall study: Collaborator samples came from the United States, Italy and Spain and covered acute and convalescent phases of COVID-19. The prospective study material was composed of cDNA or gDNA derived from T cells, B-cell-depleted T cells, or PBMCs. Deeply sampled blood TCRbeta repertoires from subjects exposed to, actively infected with, or recovered from COVID-19 were included in the dataset. The repertoires were released in a freely available public database meant as a resource for research on the immune response to SARS-CoV-2. Samples came from the ongoing ImmuneRACE study (first 160 participants) plus 1,254 subjects from 6 global collaborators. The sample metadata nearly always contained a de-identified subject ID, COVID-19 status, age in years and sex. HLA class I and class II types, where available, came from metadata supplied by the sample provider rather than from assay-based typing. Study-wide findings and limitations: The amount of clinical and demographic metadata varied by source and participant and was provided uncurated.

The immunoSEQ Assay, a bias-controlled multiplex PCR, was used to amplify TCRbeta CDR3 regions from genomic DNA. Per the authors' processing: The number of nucleated cells in each sample was estimated from the amplification of reference gene primers within the assay. To quantify the absolute abundance of each unique TCRbeta CDR3 rearrangement, sequence reads were collapsed and filtered. Productive Simpson clonality was computed per sample as the square root of Simpson's diversity index over productive rearrangements. Here the immuneACCESS table is served through TCRdb, limited to in-frame sequences with V and J called. Missing clones are a known gap in these copies; in checked studies unresolved V genes cover under half, and the rest lacks a known reason. The V and J calls and clone size come from that table; D and trimming were worked out from the DNA. The table for this sample lists about 350,000 clones; approximately 84% of them were counted only once. The top ten clones comprise roughly 0.94% of the sample.

In the prospective study, participants were roughly 18 to 100 years old, resided in under 30 geographic areas of the United States, and were enrolled through a virtual design. Cohort assignment in the prospective study relied on participant-reported clinical history from a screening survey and a study questionnaire. Recovered participants in ImmuneRACE Cohort 3 were defined by two consecutive negative NP/OP PCR tests, clearance by a healthcare professional, or resolution of symptoms. In the prospective study, whole blood, serum and a nasopharyngeal or oropharyngeal swab were collected from each participant by mobile phlebotomists. Over a roughly 2-month period, participants in the prospective study had the option of providing additional blood draws and questionnaires. Before DNA extraction, blood samples from the prospective study were shipped at room temperature or frozen. Trimming takes 0 bases off V and 5 bases off J; junction bases not matched to a gene: 8. Reading the germline V gene (reference sequence) gives CDR1 GTSNPN and CDR2 SVGIG. The CDR3 starts with the cysteine, ends with the phenylalanine, and has 16 residues. Only the CDR3 DNA is retained, 48 bases long and in frame from the first base.

Sequences were obtained from PBMCs or T cells enriched from blood (not recorded which). This receptor chain uses TRBV30 and TRBJ2-5, with 11 bases matching TRBD2. The clonotype comes from a woman aged 25-40 years who had recovered from COVID-19. The nucleotides are TGTGCCTGGAGTGTAGGGTCTAGCGGGGGGCAGGAGACCCAGTACTTC. Its translation reads: CAWSVGSSGGQETQYF.